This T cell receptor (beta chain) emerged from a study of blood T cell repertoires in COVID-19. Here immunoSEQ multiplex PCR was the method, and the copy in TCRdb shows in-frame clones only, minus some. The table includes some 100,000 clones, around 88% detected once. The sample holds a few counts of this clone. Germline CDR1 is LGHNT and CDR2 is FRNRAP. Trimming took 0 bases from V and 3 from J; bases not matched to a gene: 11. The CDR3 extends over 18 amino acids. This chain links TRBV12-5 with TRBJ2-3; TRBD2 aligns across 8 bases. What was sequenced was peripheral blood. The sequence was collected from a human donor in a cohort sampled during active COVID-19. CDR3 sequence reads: CASGLVLDGRAVTDTQYF. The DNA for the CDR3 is TGTGCTAGTGGTTTGGTACTTGACGGGAGGGCCGTGACAGATACGCAGTATTTT.